This is a list of T cell receptor beta chains from one sample in a study of regulatory T cells in long-lasting Graves disease. TCRdb re-called the multiplex PCR reads with MiXCR, one entry per CDR3 protein. Among under 400,000 distinct CDR3 sequences listed, 15% to 20% were seen once. These data were likewise used in another study, on T cells in Graves' hyperthyroidism and ophthalmopathy.

The specimen comprised peripheral blood mononuclear cells (PBMCs), sampled at new diagnosis, from a patient treated with antithyroid drugs. The receptor set was obtained from a middle-aged man with Graves disease. The CDR3 runs from the conserved cysteine through the conserved F or W. Each record gives: clone size, D gene, J gene, V gene, CDR3 DNA, CDR3 protein. D genes are given only for firm matches. A clone size is listed for some rows: how often the clone was seen (once, few, many), or a class if it is expanded.

clone_size: -; d_call: TRBD1; j_call: TRBJ1-1; v_call: TRBV29-1; cdr3_nt: TGCAGCGTAGGACAGGGCGAGGCTTTCTTT; cdr3_aa: CSVGQGEAFF
clone_size: many; d_call: -; j_call: TRBJ1-5; v_call: TRBV18; cdr3_nt: TGTGCCAGCTCACCACAGTTAAATCAGCCCCAGCATTTT; cdr3_aa: CASSPQLNQPQHF
clone_size: -; d_call: TRBD1; j_call: TRBJ2-3; v_call: TRBV5-5; cdr3_nt: TGTGCCAGCAGGAGACAGGGGGTAACAGATACGCAGTATTTT; cdr3_aa: CASRRQGVTDTQYF
clone_size: -; d_call: -; j_call: TRBJ1-1; v_call: TRBV5-8; cdr3_nt: TGTGCCAGCAGCTTGGCCGGACCGAACACTGAAGCTTTCTTT; cdr3_aa: CASSLAGPNTEAFF
clone_size: -; d_call: -; j_call: TRBJ1-5; v_call: TRBV7-9; cdr3_nt: TGTGCCAGCAGCTTAGAGGGTAGGCAGCCCCAGCATTTT; cdr3_aa: CASSLEGRQPQHF
clone_size: many; d_call: -; j_call: TRBJ1-6; v_call: TRBV11-2; cdr3_nt: TGTGCCAGCAGGCAACCCGGGAGACGAAATTCACCCCTCCACTTT; cdr3_aa: CASRQPGRRNSPLHF
clone_size: many; d_call: TRBD1; j_call: TRBJ2-3; v_call: TRBV24-1; cdr3_nt: TGTGCCACCAGTACTCCGGACAGGGGGGGCACAGATACGCAGTATTTT; cdr3_aa: CATSTPDRGGTDTQYF
clone_size: many; d_call: -; j_call: TRBJ2-6; v_call: TRBV28; cdr3_nt: TGTGCCAGCAGTCGGAGTTACTCTGGGGCCAACGTCCTGACTTTC; cdr3_aa: CASSRSYSGANVLTF
clone_size: many; d_call: -; j_call: TRBJ1-3; v_call: TRBV2; cdr3_nt: TGTGCCAGCAGCCTCTTGGCAGGGGCAGGGAACACCATATATTTT; cdr3_aa: CASSLLAGAGNTIYF
clone_size: many; d_call: TRBD2; j_call: TRBJ2-4; v_call: TRBV7-2; cdr3_nt: TGTGCCAGCAGCTTTGGGTTAAGGCGGGGGGGCGTGCACATTCAGTACTTC; cdr3_aa: CASSFGLRRGGVHIQYF
clone_size: many; d_call: -; j_call: TRBJ2-3; v_call: TRBV7-9; cdr3_nt: TGTGCCAGCAGCTTATTCGCTACCAATACGCAGTATTTT; cdr3_aa: CASSLFATNTQYF
clone_size: many; d_call: -; j_call: TRBJ1-1; v_call: TRBV7-9; cdr3_nt: TGTGCCAGCAGCTCCCAAATGAACACTGAAGCTTTCTTT; cdr3_aa: CASSSQMNTEAFF
clone_size: few; d_call: TRBD2; j_call: TRBJ2-5; v_call: TRBV10-3; cdr3_nt: TGTGCCATCAGTGAGTCGCTAGCGGGGGAGACCCAGTACTTC; cdr3_aa: CAISESLAGETQYF
clone_size: few; d_call: TRBD2; j_call: TRBJ2-2; v_call: TRBV15; cdr3_nt: TGTGCCACCGTAGGGCGGGGGGGCCACACCGGGGAGCTGTTTTTT; cdr3_aa: CATVGRGGHTGELFF
clone_size: -; d_call: TRBD1; j_call: TRBJ2-5; v_call: TRBV5-1; cdr3_nt: TGCGCCAGCAGCTTGGACCACGGGACAGCCCAAGAGACCCAGTACTTC; cdr3_aa: CASSLDHGTAQETQYF
clone_size: -; d_call: -; j_call: TRBJ1-1; v_call: TRBV5-1; cdr3_nt: TGCGCCAGCAGCTTTACGACGGACACTGAAGCTTTCTTT; cdr3_aa: CASSFTTDTEAFF
clone_size: -; d_call: TRBD2; j_call: TRBJ2-3; v_call: TRBV30; cdr3_nt: TGTGCCTGGAACTTGCACGGGGGGAACGCAGATACGCAGTATTTC; cdr3_aa: CAWNLHGGNADTQYF
clone_size: -; d_call: -; j_call: TRBJ1-2; v_call: TRBV19; cdr3_nt: TGTGCCAGTAGTAAGTCGGGAGGCTATGGCTACACCTTC; cdr3_aa: CASSKSGGYGYTF
clone_size: few; d_call: -; j_call: TRBJ1-2; v_call: TRBV12-3/TRBV12-4; cdr3_nt: TGTGCCAGCAGTTTCCCGTCTGGCGGCTACACCTTC; cdr3_aa: CASSFPSGGYTF
clone_size: -; d_call: TRBD1; j_call: TRBJ2-5; v_call: TRBV6-1; cdr3_nt: TGTGCCAGCAGTACCGGGACAGGGGGCGCGGAGACCCAGTACTTC; cdr3_aa: CASSTGTGGAETQYF
clone_size: few; d_call: -; j_call: TRBJ2-1; v_call: TRBV5-6; cdr3_nt: TGTGCCAGCAGCTTGGCCGTAGGCACTACATTTGTCTACAATGAGCAGTTCTTC; cdr3_aa: CASSLAVGTTFVYNEQFF
clone_size: many; d_call: TRBD1; j_call: TRBJ1-4; v_call: TRBV2; cdr3_nt: TGTGCCAGCAGTTCCGGGACAGAGGAAAAACTGTTTTTT; cdr3_aa: CASSSGTEEKLFF
clone_size: -; d_call: -; j_call: TRBJ2-1; v_call: TRBV12-3/TRBV12-4; cdr3_nt: TGTGCCAGCAGTGAAGGCACCCCTACCTACAATGAGCAGTTCTTC; cdr3_aa: CASSEGTPTYNEQFF
clone_size: many; d_call: TRBD1; j_call: TRBJ2-5; v_call: TRBV6-5; cdr3_nt: TGTGCCAGCAGTTACCCTAGGACAGGGGGAAAAGAGACCCAGTACTTC; cdr3_aa: CASSYPRTGGKETQYF
clone_size: few; d_call: -; j_call: TRBJ2-3; v_call: TRBV3-1; cdr3_nt: TGTGCCAGCAGCCCGAAACTGGCCGTCAAAACTAGCACAGATACGCAGTATTTT; cdr3_aa: CASSPKLAVKTSTDTQYF
clone_size: many; d_call: TRBD1; j_call: TRBJ1-4; v_call: TRBV7-8; cdr3_nt: TGTGCCAGCAGCGCGAGGCCGGGACAGAATAATGAAAAACTGTTTTTT; cdr3_aa: CASSARPGQNNEKLFF
clone_size: -; d_call: TRBD2; j_call: TRBJ2-1; v_call: TRBV6-4; cdr3_nt: TGTGCCAGCAGTGGCGCGGCGGGGGGGGACAATGAGCAGTTCTTC; cdr3_aa: CASSGAAGGDNEQFF
clone_size: many; d_call: TRBD1; j_call: TRBJ1-4; v_call: TRBV20-1; cdr3_nt: TGCAGTGCCGAGGACCGGACAGGGGCTGAAAAACTGTTTTTT; cdr3_aa: CSAEDRTGAEKLFF
clone_size: -; d_call: -; j_call: TRBJ1-4; v_call: TRBV29-1; cdr3_nt: TGCAGCGTTGGAGGTGCAACTAATGAAAAACTGTTTTTT; cdr3_aa: CSVGGATNEKLFF